The T cell receptor beta chain under discussion was sequenced for a study of response to subunit inactivated influenza vaccine. Findings and limits, study-wide: T cells newly recruited by each seasonal influenza vaccination are few, the authors suggested.

TCRdb analysed the RT-PCR reads with MiXCR anew, one entry per CDR3 protein. This table holds about 520,000 distinct CDR3 sequences, 25% found once. Germline assignment: CDR1 LGHNA and CDR2 YNFKEQ. V lost 2 bases to trimming and J lost 4 bases, with 12 bases between them. The CDR3 runs to 15 residues. This clonotype has only a few counts. What it recognizes is unknown. This chain connects TRBV4-2 to TRBJ2-1; D not resolved. The sequence was obtained from a man in his fifties who received an inactivated influenza vaccine. The starting material was CD4+ T cells sorted from PBMCs, obtained around 5 days after vaccination. The CDR3 DNA reads TGTGCCAGCAGCCAATTGCGGAATTCTTACAATGAGCAGTTCTTC. It translates to CASSQLRNSYNEQFF.